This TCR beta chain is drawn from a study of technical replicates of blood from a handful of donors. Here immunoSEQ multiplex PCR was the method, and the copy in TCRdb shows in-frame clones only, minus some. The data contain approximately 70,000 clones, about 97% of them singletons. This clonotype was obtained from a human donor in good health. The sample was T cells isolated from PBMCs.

CDR3 protein: CASSQDREHSYEQYF. The CDR3 nucleotides are TGTGCCAGCAGCCAAGACAGGGAACACTCCTACGAGCAGTACTTC. The genes are TRBV14 and TRBJ2-7; weak D call: TRBD1 (5 bases). Trimming shortened V by 0 bases and J by 0 bases, and 9 bases separated the two germline ends. This CDR3 region has 15 residues. CDR1 SGHDN and CDR2 FVKESK come from the germline V gene.